This TCR beta chain comes out of a study of blood T cells in healthy people across ages (dated by TCRdb to between 2014 and 2017). Regarding the research as a whole: In model experiments, template switching captured about one uniquely barcoded TCR beta cDNA molecule for every two T cells. Using deep sequencing normalized with unique cDNA molecular identifiers, the study measured how TCR beta repertoire diversity changes with age. The donors were split into four age groups: young (average about 15 years), middle-aged (about 40), aged (approximately 60) and long-lived (under 85). Using the same blood draw, the study looked at two additional independent replicas of 1 million unique cDNA reads for two donors, one aged 18 to 30 and the other aged 80 or older. Paper-wide results and their limitations: Observed TCR beta diversity per million T cells fell roughly linearly with age, and a significant reduction was already apparent by age about 38. Compared with the aged group, the long-lived group had more naive CD4+ T cells, fewer expanded clones and increased TCR diversity, suggesting age selection. A strong correlation was found between observed TCR beta diversity and the percentage of naive T cells measured by flow cytometry. Because donor CMV infection status was unknown, age-related changes in expanded clonotypes were potentially confounded. Estimates of total diversity based on one million sequenced T cells were regarded as lower bounds and as underestimates. Conclusive comparison of naive and antigen-experienced compartments was prevented by the profiling of bulk unsorted PBMCs.

As for this clonotype: Its antigen remains unidentified. Base qualities are not recorded, but no much larger clone differs from it by a single base.

Libraries were made using 5' RACE. Sequencing took place on an Illumina HiSeq 2500. A second about 7 to 12 cycle PCR used a sample-barcoded 5' primer and a J-beta primer mix. A template-switch 5' adaptor carrying 12 random nucleotides introduced a unique molecular identifier onto each TCR beta cDNA molecule. Each sample yielded at least 2.5 million CDR3-containing paired-end reads. All of the RNA was converted into first-strand cDNA using the Mint cDNA synthesis kit, with a TRBC-specific oligonucleotide serving as the primer. Following uracil-DNA glycosylase treatment, all cDNA underwent a first 18-cycle PCR with the universal primers M1SS and BC2_uni_R. In the authors' own workflow: For normalization, 1 million high-quality reads were randomly selected from each sample, with every read carrying a distinct molecular identifier. Reads with shared molecular identifiers were discarded instead of being binned into consensus sequences. MiTCR, set to a Q25 quality threshold and the strictest error-elimination algorithm, was used for CDR3 identification, clonotype clustering and error correction. A nonparametric unseen species model with Euler transformation was used to estimate lower-bound total TCR beta diversity. The public reads were reanalyzed by TCRdb: fastp trimming at Q25, MiXCR alignment, in-frame beta chains only. Identical CDR3 protein sequences are pooled into one entry, listed with their most common genes and DNA. What appears here as the V and J calls and clone size reflects TCRdb's work, not the paper's. The sample records around 500,000 distinct CDR3 sequences, about 26% of which are singletons. The ten largest clonotypes hold about 3.3% of the sample.

Systemically healthy Caucasian individuals from Russia, around 38 in total and aged about 6 to 100 years, were included as donors. Each donor gave ten milliliters of peripheral blood, drawn into EDTA-treated Vacutainer tubes. Ficoll-Paque density-gradient centrifugation was used to isolate PBMCs, with at least 7 million per sample. Total RNA, at least 5.5 micrograms per sample, was extracted from PBMCs with Trizol reagent. For every donor, flow cytometry on a PBMC aliquot measured the percentage of naive CD45RAhigh/CD27high T cells. According to the germline V gene (reference sequence), CDR1 reads SEHNR and CDR2 reads FQNEAQ. The CDR3, cysteine through phenylalanine, is 15 amino acids long. This entry keeps only the CDR3 DNA: 45 bases, framed from base 1. These records were also assigned to another study, of T cells of mothers and their children. The second paper further reports: The donors were nine systemically healthy Caucasian individuals, made up of three mothers and their six children. cDNA synthesis consumed the entire amount of extracted RNA, loaded at about 1.6 ug RNA in each 15 ul reaction. In the second PCR, the M1S primer added sample barcodes and 2-4 random nucleotides. Each mother yielded over 8.5 million TCR beta CDR3 reads and each child 2.5 million to 3 million reads. TCR recombination output is similarly shaped by thymic selection in related and unrelated pairs, with a minor effect exerted by inherited differences. Normalized repertoire overlap was always slightly but never significantly higher in related than unrelated mother-child pairs. No persistent microchimeric T cell clones were found, with a detection sensitivity of 80 to 100 clones per million clonotypes. The study used deep NGS to compare TCR beta repertoires of mothers and children, seeking features distinguishing related mother-child pairs from unrelated individuals. Mothers averaged roughly 40 +/- 4 years of age and children averaged roughly 12 +/- 4 years. After adapter ligation was performed with NEBNext reagents, the libraries were sequenced on an Illumina HiSeq 2000 with 100+100 nt paired-end reads. To avoid cross-contamination, the mother libraries and the child libraries were prepared a month apart and sequenced in separate runs. Between roughly 450,000 and 2,000,000 distinct TCR beta clonotypes were identified per donor. Naive TCR beta clonotypes were estimated from low-frequency clonotypes matched to each donor's FACS-determined naive share, without sorting.

The sample consisted of blood. The V gene is TRBV7-9 and the J gene is TRBJ2-7; no confident D gene assignment can be made. TRBJ2-1 matches the DNA end more closely, so the J call is doubtful. The sequence derives from a boy younger than 10 in good health. CDR3 region: CASSSPDIRSNEQFF. The base sequence is TGTGCCAGCAGCTCCCCTGATATCCGGAGCAATGAGCAGTTCTTC.